This record concerns one T cell receptor (beta chain) sequence. TCRdb's copy holds only in-frame clones and misses some; the assay was immunoSEQ multiplex PCR. Of some 80,000 clones detected, roughly 87% appear once; the ten largest clones hold under 6%. The data were taken from a study of PD-L1 blockade in urothelial cancer. Germline CDR1 SGHTA, CDR2 FQGNSA. This CDR3 has 15 amino acids. After removal of 3 bases from V and 9 bases from J, the junction contained 3 bases not matched to a gene. This clonotype originated in a woman aged 70-85 years with urothelial cancer. The rearrangement links TRBV7-2 to TRBJ1-6; 12 nucleotides match TRBD1. The specimen comprised PBMCs, sampled around atezolizumab (anti-PD-L1) treatment. As DNA, the CDR3 is TGTGCCAGCAGCTTGGGACAGGGGGCGTTTTCACCCCTCCACTTT. Translation gives CASSLGQGAFSPLHF.